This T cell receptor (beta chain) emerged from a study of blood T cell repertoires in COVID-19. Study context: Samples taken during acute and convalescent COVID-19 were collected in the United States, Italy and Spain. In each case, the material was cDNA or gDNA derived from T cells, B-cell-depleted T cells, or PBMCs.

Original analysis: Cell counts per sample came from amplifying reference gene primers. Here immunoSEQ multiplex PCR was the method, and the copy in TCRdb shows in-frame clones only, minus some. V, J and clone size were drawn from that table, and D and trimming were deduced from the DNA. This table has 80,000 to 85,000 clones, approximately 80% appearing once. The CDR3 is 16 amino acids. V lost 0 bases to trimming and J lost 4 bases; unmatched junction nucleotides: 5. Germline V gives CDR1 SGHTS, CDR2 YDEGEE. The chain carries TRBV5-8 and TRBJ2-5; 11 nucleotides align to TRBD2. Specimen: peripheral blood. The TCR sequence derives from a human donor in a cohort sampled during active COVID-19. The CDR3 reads CASSLGLAGRPETQYF. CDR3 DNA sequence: TGTGCCAGCAGCTTGGGACTAGCGGGGAGGCCAGAGACCCAGTACTTC.